This TCR beta chain was retrieved from a study of T-cell memory formation after mild COVID-19. Across the study: In these data, TCR clusters were largely donor specific. Notes on the study in general: The main location of contracting CD4+ clones was CM and EM, and that of contracting CD8+ clones was EMRA. Whether day 37 second-wave clones are SARS-CoV-2-specific was not confirmed.

The germline gives CDR1 DFQATT, CDR2 SNEGSKA (reference sequence). The junction had 6 bases not matched to a gene; V was cut back by 1 base and J by 3 bases. This CDR3 spans 16 amino acids. Amplification by 5'RACE using constant-segment primers produced TCR alpha and TCR beta cDNA libraries that carried sample barcodes and UMIs. TCRdb ran MiXCR on the 5' RACE reads and lists one entry per CDR3 protein. This table has around 410,000 distinct CDR3 sequences, about 25% appearing once. Note on this clonotype: Its antigen remains unidentified.

Sequenced input: PBMCs or a T cell subset sorted from them (not recorded which). The TCR originated in an adult woman who had mild COVID-19 (a few samples of this study predate the infection). Cell type and time point are not known. The chain has TRBV20-1 and TRBJ2-2, with 9 bases identical to TRBD2. This CDR3 reads CSARALAGGYTGELFF. In DNA form, the CDR3 reads TGCAGTGCTAGAGCTCTCGCGGGAGGGTACACCGGGGAGCTGTTTTTT.